The 14 T cell receptor beta chains in this list originate from one sample, sequenced in a study of blood T cells in healthy people across ages. The authors ran a second PCR of about 6 to 11 cycles using a sample-barcoded 5' primer and a J-beta primer mix. Each CDR3 protein is one row after TCRdb ran MiXCR on the 5' RACE reads. The sample shows about a million distinct CDR3 sequences, approximately 49% of them seen only once. Sequenced input: blood. These receptor sequences come from a man aged 30-40 years in good health.

In its sample, this clonotype was seen a few times. This chain links TRBV7-2 with TRBJ2-1; weak D call: TRBD1 (6 bases). V was shortened by 5 bases and J by 2 bases, with 13 bases between the two germline ends. CDR1 and CDR2 from the germline V gene are SGHTA and FQGNSA. This CDR3 has 15 amino acids. The CDR3 nucleotides are TGTGCCAGCAGCCCCGACAGGCCCCCCTACAATGAGCAGTTCTTC. The encoded protein is CASSPDRPPYNEQFF.

This clonotype was picked up a small number of times. This rearrangement joins TRBV6-2 or TRBV6-3 to TRBJ2-1; possibly TRBD1 or TRBD2 for D (5 bases each). V was cut by 7 bases and J by 7 bases, with 14 bases left in between. This CDR3 region has 13 residues. Germline V gene sequence: CDR1 MNHEY, CDR2 SVGEGT. This CDR3 reads CASIQRAGNEQFF. In DNA form, the CDR3 reads TGTGCCAGCATCCAGAGGGCAGGGAATGAGCAGTTCTTC.

This clonotype turned up a few times. The V gene is TRBV29-1, the J gene TRBJ1-2, with unresolved D. The germline V and J ends were trimmed by 8 bases and 2 bases, with 18 bases remaining between them. The CDR3 runs to 14 residues. Germline CDR1 is SQVTM and CDR2 is ANQGSEA. The CDR3 region is CSTRAPNTNYGYTF. CDR3 sequence (DNA): TGCAGCACTAGGGCACCTAATACCAACTATGGCTACACCTTC.

The rearrangement joins TRBV6-5 to TRBJ1-1, with D tentatively TRBD1 (6 bases). CDR1 is MNHEY, CDR2 SVGAGI, per germline. The CDR3 runs 17 residues. Deletions cut 2 bases from V and 0 bases from J, with 16 bases between. The DNA for the CDR3 is TGTGCCAGCAGTTACGATACGGGGGGCCACCTGAACACTGAAGCTTTCTTT. Residues: CASSYDTGGHLNTEAFF.

A note on this clonotype: A read error may account for a junction end that differs from germline. This rearrangement joins TRBV12-3 or TRBV12-4 to TRBJ2-7; 12 nucleotides match TRBD1. There are 15 residues in the CDR3. The CDR3 coding sequence is TGTGCCAGCGGTTTAGGGACAGGGGGCCAGTACGAGCAGTACTTC. It translates to CASGLGTGGQYEQYF.

J is TRBJ2-3 and V is TRBV11-2; no clear D. The CDR3 is made up of 13 amino acids. CDR1 and CDR2 (germline): SGHAT, FQNNGV. Trimming removed 4 bases from V and 6 bases from J, with 11 bases in between. The CDR3 is CASSSRFVDTQYF. The CDR3 DNA reads TGTGCCAGCAGCTCACGGTTCGTGGATACGCAGTATTTT.

The chain combines TRBV21-1 with TRBJ1-1; TRBD1 is taken as the D call from the table, unchecked against the DNA. TRBV21-1 is annotated as a pseudogene. The CDR3 sequence is 19 residues long. Here the CDR3 DNA reads TGTACCAGCAGCCCTCCGGGACAGGTAAGAGGAGAGGCGTACACTGAAGCTTTCTTT. Its protein is CTSSPPGQVRGEAYTEAFF.

The chain joins TRBV29-1 to TRBJ1-2; D is perhaps TRBD1 (6 bases). From germline, CDR1 is SQVTM and CDR2 ANQGSEA. The V end was cut by 6 bases, the J end by 2 bases, with 16 bases between. This CDR3 region has 14 residues. The CDR3 loop reads CSVSQGRTNYGYTF. The CDR3 DNA reads as TGCAGCGTCAGCCAGGGGAGAACCAACTATGGCTACACCTTC. The full variable domain, its missing parts supplied by reference TRBV29-1 and TRBJ1-2, is SAVISQKPSRDICQRGTSLTIQCQVDSQVTMMFWYRQQPGQSLTLIATANQGSEATYESGFVIDKFPISRPNLTFSTLTVSNMSPEDSSIYLCSVSQGRTNYGYTFGSGTRLTVV.

The rearrangement uses TRBV16 and TRBJ1-1, with no clear D. The germline CDR1 and CDR2 sequences are KGHSY and FQNENV. The ends were cut back, 0 bases at V and 1 base at J, with 6 bases in the middle. This CDR3 has 14 amino acids. The CDR3 DNA is TGTGCCAGCAGCCAATCGAGCGGGAACACTGAAGCTTTCTTT. Its protein is CASSQSSGNTEAFF.

The chain is built from TRBV29-1 and TRBJ2-7, with 8 bases lining up with TRBD1. The CDR3 sequence is 14 residues long. Unmatched junction bases numbered 9, after V lost 5 bases and J lost 3 bases. Germline CDR1 reads SQVTM; CDR2 reads ANQGSEA. Written as DNA, the CDR3 is TGCAGCGTTCCCGGGACAGGCCTAGTCTACGAGCAGTACTTC. Protein: CSVPGTGLVYEQYF.

The chain joins TRBV6-2 or TRBV6-3 to TRBJ1-5; D remains unclear. CDR1 MNHEY and CDR2 SVGEGT come from the germline V gene. The CDR3 is made up of 15 amino acids. Trimming took off 2 bases at V and 0 bases at J, with 8 bases between the two ends. CDR3 region: CASSYADYSNQPQHF. As DNA, the CDR3 is TGTGCCAGCAGTTACGCTGATTATAGCAATCAGCCCCAGCATTTT.

The chain has TRBV20-1 and TRBJ2-3; D call uncertain. The CDR3 is 12 residues long. Trimming stripped 5 bases from V and 2 bases from J, with 8 bases between. Germline-derived CDR1 and CDR2 are DFQATT and SNEGSKA (reference sequence). The CDR3 reads CSAYSNTDTQYF. CDR3 sequence (DNA): TGCAGTGCTTATTCAAACACAGATACGCAGTATTTT.

This clonotype was found a few times. The chain uses TRBV11-2 and TRBJ2-1; 10 positions match TRBD2. CDR1 and CDR2 (germline): SGHAT, FQNNGV. After removal of 4 bases from V and 10 bases from J, the junction contained 10 bases not matched to a gene. This CDR3 has 15 residues. CDR3 DNA: TGTGCCAGCAGCTCCCGAGCGGGGGGGTTTGGGGAGCAGTTCTTC. It codes for CASSSRAGGFGEQFF.

This rearrangement joins TRBV3-1 to TRBJ2-1; a possible D gene is TRBD1 (6 bases). Germline CDR1 LGHDT, CDR2 YNNKEL (reference sequence). The CDR3 is 14 residues long. Trimming took 5 bases from V and 9 from J, leaving 17 bases between them. CDR3 region: CASSAAIRGSEQFF. The CDR3 DNA is TGTGCCAGCAGCGCCGCAATCAGGGGAAGTGAGCAGTTCTTC.